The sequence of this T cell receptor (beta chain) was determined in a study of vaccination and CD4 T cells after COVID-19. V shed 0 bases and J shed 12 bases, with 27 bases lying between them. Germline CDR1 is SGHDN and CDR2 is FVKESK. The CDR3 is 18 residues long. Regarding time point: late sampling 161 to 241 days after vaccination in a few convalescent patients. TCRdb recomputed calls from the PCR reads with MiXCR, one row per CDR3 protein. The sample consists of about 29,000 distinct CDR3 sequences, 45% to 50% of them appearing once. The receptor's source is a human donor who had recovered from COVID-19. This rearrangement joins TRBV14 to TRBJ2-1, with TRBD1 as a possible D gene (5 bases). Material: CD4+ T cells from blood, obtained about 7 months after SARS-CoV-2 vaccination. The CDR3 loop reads CASSQDPLLVARVDAQFF. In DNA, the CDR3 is TGTGCCAGCAGCCAAGATCCTCTCCTAGTAGCCAGGGTCGATGCGCAGTTCTTC.